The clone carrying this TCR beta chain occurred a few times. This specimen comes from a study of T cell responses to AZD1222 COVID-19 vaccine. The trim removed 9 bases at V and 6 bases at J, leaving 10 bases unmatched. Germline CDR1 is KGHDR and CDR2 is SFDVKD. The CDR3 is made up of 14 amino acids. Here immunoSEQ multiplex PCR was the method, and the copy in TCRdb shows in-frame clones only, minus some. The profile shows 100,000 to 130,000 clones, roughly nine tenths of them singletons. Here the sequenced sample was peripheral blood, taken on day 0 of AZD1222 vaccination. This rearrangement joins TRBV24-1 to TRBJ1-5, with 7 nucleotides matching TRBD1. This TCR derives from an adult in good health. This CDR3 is CATDQDRHGQPQHF. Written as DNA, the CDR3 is TGTGCCACCGACCAGGACAGGCACGGTCAGCCCCAGCATTTT.